Listed here are 18 T cell receptor beta chains from one sample, sequenced in a study of blood T cells in healthy people across ages. The authors ran a second PCR of about 6 to 11 cycles using a sample-barcoded 5' primer and a J-beta primer mix. TCRdb called the 5' RACE reads again in MiXCR, with one record for every CDR3 protein. The table includes about 1.4 million distinct CDR3 sequences, approximately 59% detected once. The sequenced sample consisted of blood. The source is a man younger than 30 in good health.

The rearrangement links TRBV10-3 to TRBJ2-7; 10 bases map to TRBD1. V shed 6 bases, J shed 3 bases, and the junction held 5 bases outside the gene matches. Germline V gives CDR1 ENHRY, CDR2 SYGVKD. The CDR3 is 14 amino acids. In DNA, the CDR3 is TGTGCCATCAGGGGGACAGGGGCGTACTACGAGCAGTACTTC. This translates into CAIRGTGAYYEQYF.

This clonotype was found a few times. The V call is TRBV6-1, the J call TRBJ2-5; D remains unclear. The CDR3 has 12 amino acids. V dropped 9 bases and J dropped 1 base, with 9 bases sitting between them. Germline V lookup: CDR1 MNHNS, CDR2 SASEGT. The CDR3 is CASGFSQETQYF. CDR3 DNA: TGTGCCAGTGGATTCAGCCAAGAGACCCAGTACTTC.

This clonotype was counted once. The chain links TRBV7-2 to TRBJ2-3; TRBD2 matches 7 bases. Germline V gives CDR1 SGHTA, CDR2 FQGNSA. V lost 3 bases to trimming and J lost 2 bases; unmatched junction nucleotides: 14. This CDR3 has 18 amino acids. The CDR3 loop reads CASSFRPKRGRDTDTQYF. DNA of the CDR3: TGTGCCAGCAGCTTCAGACCTAAGCGGGGCAGGGACACAGATACGCAGTATTTT. The whole variable domain, filled in from reference TRBV7-2 and TRBJ2-3, reads GAGVSQSPSNKVTEKGKDVELRCDPISGHTALYWYRQSLGQGLEFLIYFQGNSAPDKSGLPSDRFSAERTGGSVSTLTIQRTQQEDSAVYLCASSFRPKRGRDTDTQYFGPGTRLTVL.

The chain recombines TRBV5-1 with TRBJ2-1; D is uncertain. Trimming removed 0 bases from V and 5 bases from J, with 15 bases in between. This CDR3 has 16 amino acids. CDR1 is SGHRS and CDR2 is YFSETQ in the germline V gene. CDR3 sequence (DNA): TGCGCCAGCAGCTTGGTGTTCAGTTTTGGAGACAATGAGCAGTTCTTC. It specifies CASSLVFSFGDNEQFF.

This chain joins TRBV2 and TRBJ2-7; D gene unclear. CDR1 SNHLY and CDR2 FYNNEI come from the germline V gene. Between the trimmed V and J ends, which lost 0 bases and 6 bases, there was a span of 12 bases. The CDR3 is made up of 14 amino acids. CDR3 residues: CASSEAQLPREQYF. CDR3 DNA: TGTGCCAGCAGTGAAGCCCAACTGCCGCGCGAGCAGTACTTC.

The chain links TRBV5-6 to TRBJ2-5; D is perhaps TRBD2 (6 bases). This CDR3 has 14 amino acids. V shed 2 bases and J shed 4 bases, with 12 bases lying between them. The germline V gene has CDR1 SGHDT and CDR2 YYEEEE. The CDR3 reads CASSFLWGGETQYF. The CDR3 DNA follows: TGTGCCAGCAGCTTTCTGTGGGGAGGAGAGACCCAGTACTTC.

CDR3: CAISAVAGDSDPGYTF. In nucleotides, the CDR3 is TGTGCCATCAGTGCAGTTGCAGGGGATAGTGATCCTGGCTACACCTTC. The rearrangement links TRBV10-3 to TRBJ1-2, with a possible D match to TRBD1 (6 bases). This CDR3 is built from 16 residues. CDR1 is ENHRY and CDR2 is SYGVKD in the germline V gene. Trimming removed 4 bases at V and 7 bases at J, with 22 bases between.

The rearrangement uses TRBV9 and TRBJ2-1; TRBD2 aligns across 10 bases. CDR3 length equals 14 residues. Losses at the gene ends were 4 bases for V and 10 bases for J; bases not matched to a gene: 8. Germline V CDR1 and CDR2: SGDLS, YYNGEE. The DNA of the CDR3 is TGTGCCAGCAGCCTTAGCGGGGGGACGGGAGAGCAGTTCTTC. It yields the protein CASSLSGGTGEQFF. Variable domain in full (rest from reference TRBV9 and TRBJ2-1): DSGVTQTPKHLITATGQRVTLRCSPRSGDLSVYWYQQSLDQGLQFLIQYYNGEERAKGNILERFSAQQFPDLHSELNLSSLELGDSALYFCASSLSGGTGEQFFGPGTRLTVL.

This chain uses TRBV27 with TRBJ1-1; tentative D call: TRBD1 (5 bases). The germline gives CDR1 MNHEY, CDR2 SMNVEV (reference sequence). Trimming pared 6 bases from V and 3 bases from J, leaving 11 bases between. The CDR3 is 13 residues long. This CDR3 reads CASSTGVYTEAFF. In nucleotides, the CDR3 is TGTGCCAGCAGCACGGGGGTGTACACTGAAGCTTTCTTT.

The CDR3 spells CSVEPDRGRKETQYF. Written as DNA, the CDR3 is TGCAGCGTTGAACCAGACAGGGGGCGGAAAGAGACCCAGTACTTC. The V and J genes are TRBV29-1 and TRBJ2-5; 10 nucleotides line up with TRBD1. The CDR3 consists of 15 residues. V dropped 2 bases and J dropped 3; count of bases not matched to a gene: 6. From germline, CDR1 is SQVTM and CDR2 ANQGSEA.

This clonotype is a singleton in its sample. CDR3 DNA sequence: TGCGCCAGCAGTTTTGGAAACAGCGGCGAGCAGTACTTC. Encoded protein: CASSFGNSGEQYF. This chain joins TRBV5-1 and TRBJ2-7; TRBD2 might be the D (5 bases). Germline loops: CDR1 SGHRS, CDR2 YFSETQ. V lost 5 bases, J lost 6 bases, and 15 bases lay in between. There are 13 residues in the CDR3.

The DNA of the CDR3 is TGCAGCGTTGAAGGGACTAGCGTCAATGAGCAGTTCTTC. Its translation is CSVEGTSVNEQFF. The chain employs TRBV29-1 and TRBJ2-1; 9 bases agree with TRBD2. V was pared by 1 base and J by 6 bases, with 1 base of the junction left unmatched. The CDR3 runs to 13 residues. Per the germline V gene, CDR1 is SQVTM and CDR2 is ANQGSEA.

The chain is built from TRBV29-1 and TRBJ2-1; no firm D call. Germline loops: CDR1 SQVTM, CDR2 ANQGSEA. This CDR3 spans 13 amino acids. Trimming shortened V by 7 bases and J by 4 bases, and 14 bases separated the two germline ends. The CDR3 coding sequence is TGCAGCGCTCTCCCCGACCGGTACAATGAGCAGTTCTTC. Translation gives CSALPDRYNEQFF.

As regards this clonotype: The germline gene is not matched at one end of the junction; a read error may be the cause. The chain couples TRBV12-3 or TRBV12-4 to TRBJ1-1; D remains ambiguous. The CDR3 loop spans 13 amino acids. The CDR3, as DNA: TGTGCCAGCAGTGTAGCGAGGAGGGCTGAAGCTTTCTTT. Translated, it gives CASSVARRAEAFF.

The chain is built from TRBV6-4 and TRBJ2-1; 15 bases map to TRBD2. Per germline, CDR1 MRHNA and CDR2 SNTAGT. The CDR3 has 15 amino acids. J gave up 8 bases and V 7 bases, and 6 bases lay outside the gene matches. The CDR3 sequence: CASTGLAGGFDEQFF. The CDR3 DNA reads TGTGCCAGCACCGGACTAGCGGGAGGGTTCGATGAGCAGTTCTTC.

This clonotype was seen a handful of times. The chain links TRBV4-1 to TRBJ1-5; D is ambiguous. This CDR3 region has 14 residues. Trimming pared 0 bases from V and 4 bases from J, leaving 7 bases between. Germline V gives CDR1 MGHRA, CDR2 YSYEKL. CDR3 sequence (DNA): TGCGCCAGCAGCCAAGATGGGCGGAATCAGCCCCAGCATTTT. Amino acids: CASSQDGRNQPQHF.

This clonotype was found a few times. The genes are TRBV12-3 or TRBV12-4 and TRBJ2-3, with a tentative D call TRBD2 (5 bases). The CDR3 runs to 15 residues. Trimming left V 6 bases short and J 1 base short, with 14 bases between. The chain's CDR3 is CASRTLGKGTDTQYF. CDR3 coding DNA: TGTGCCAGCAGAACGCTCGGGAAAGGCACAGATACGCAGTATTTT.

The V and J genes are TRBV29-1 and TRBJ1-5, with D perhaps TRBD1 (6 bases). Trimming pared 0 bases from V and 2 bases from J, leaving 14 bases between. The CDR3 has 16 amino acids. Germline loops: CDR1 SQVTM, CDR2 ANQGSEA. CDR3 sequence reads: CSVEDGKGEGNQPQHF. In nucleotides, the CDR3 is TGCAGCGTTGAAGATGGGAAGGGGGAAGGCAATCAGCCCCAGCATTTT.